A single sample gave rise to the 8 T cell receptor beta chains below, sequenced in a study of T cell changes during pregnancy in multiple sclerosis. Method: immunoSEQ multiplex PCR; TCRdb's copy keeps in-frame clones and lacks some. The table shows under 55,000 clones, with roughly 94% occurring only once. Sequencing used CD4+ T cells from peripheral blood mononuclear cells, obtained in the third trimester of pregnancy. These receptors came from a female donor with multiple sclerosis, enrolled in a pregnancy study.

The chain uses TRBV6-4 and TRBJ1-4, with TRBD1 as a possible D gene (6 bases). V shed 2 bases and J shed 3 bases, with 19 bases lying between them. This CDR3 is 18 amino acids long. The germline V gene has CDR1 MRHNA and CDR2 SNTAGT. In nucleotides, the CDR3 is TGTGCCAGCAGTGACAGGACAGATCGAAACTTATCTAATGAAAAACTGTTTTTT. This gives the protein CASSDRTDRNLSNEKLFF.

The chain has TRBV30 and TRBJ1-1; 11 bases fit TRBD1. Germline V gives CDR1 GTSNPN, CDR2 SVGIG (reference sequence). The ends lost 4 bases at V and 5 bases at J; junction bases unmatched: 9. This CDR3 comprises 15 residues. This chain's CDR3 is CAWKTGTGGRTEAFF. The CDR3 DNA reads TGTGCCTGGAAGACCGGGACAGGGGGTCGGACTGAAGCTTTCTTT.

The rearrangement uses TRBV19 and TRBJ2-7; 9 bases fit TRBD1. Germline V gives CDR1 LNHDA, CDR2 SQIVND (reference sequence). The CDR3 has 15 residues. Trimming took 3 bases from V and 6 from J; bases not matched to a gene: 9. For the CDR3, the DNA is TGTGCCAGTAGTATGAAGGGACAGGGTCCCTCCGAGCAGTACTTC. Translated, it gives CASSMKGQGPSEQYF. Supplemented by reference TRBV19 and TRBJ2-7, the full variable domain reads DGGITQSPKYLFRKEGQNVTLSCEQNLNHDAMYWYRQDPGQGLRLIYYSQIVNDFQKGDIAEGYSVSREKKESFPLTVTSAQKNPTAFYLCASSMKGQGPSEQYFGPGTRLTVT.

V and J are TRBV7-9 and TRBJ2-2, with D possibly being TRBD2 (6 bases). This CDR3 is 16 amino acids long. The V gene lost 2 bases and the J gene lost 2 bases, with 12 bases spanning the gap. Germline assignment: CDR1 SEHNR and CDR2 FQNEAQ (reference sequence). CDR3 sequence reads: CASSLRLDSNTGELFF. Here the CDR3 DNA reads TGTGCCAGCAGCTTACGACTAGATAGTAACACCGGGGAGCTGTTTTTT.

The chain employs TRBV2 and TRBJ1-4; 7 bases agree with TRBD1. V shed 8 bases, J shed 0 bases, and the junction held 6 bases outside the gene matches. This CDR3 spans 15 amino acids. Per germline, CDR1 SNHLY and CDR2 FYNNEI. The CDR3 coding sequence is TGTGCCAGCTCCGCAGGGGGAACAACTAATGAAAAACTGTTTTTT. It yields the protein CASSAGGTTNEKLFF.

In this sample, this clone turned up once. The chain couples TRBV7-9 to TRBJ2-5, with 11 bases fitting TRBD2. Trimming removed 5 bases from V and 1 base from J; junction bases left unmatched: 6. The CDR3 runs 16 residues. From germline, CDR1 is SEHNR and CDR2 FQNEAQ (reference sequence). Here the CDR3 reads CASSRGTSGTQETQYF. DNA of the CDR3: TGTGCCAGCAGCCGTGGGACTAGCGGAACCCAAGAGACCCAGTACTTC.

The chain combines TRBV4-1 with TRBJ2-7; D may be TRBD2 (5 bases). CDR1 MGHRA and CDR2 YSYEKL come from the germline V gene. V was cut by 3 bases and J by 6 bases, with 12 bases left in between. The CDR3 extends over 13 amino acids. The CDR3 DNA is TGCGCCAGCAGCCAGGTTTCCCGGGGCGAGCAGTACTTC. It codes for CASSQVSRGEQYF.

The chain recombines TRBV9 with TRBJ2-2; a possible D gene is TRBD1 (7 bases). The CDR3 length is 16 residues. V lost 3 bases and J lost 5, with 17 bases in between. The germline V gene encodes CDR1 SGDLS and CDR2 YYNGEE. CDR3: CASSANRGGRTGELFF. In nucleotides, the CDR3 is TGTGCCAGCAGCGCAAACAGGGGAGGAAGGACCGGGGAGCTGTTTTTT.